This TCR beta chain is from a study of neurological immune-mediated disorders. TCRdb used MiXCR to reprocess the 5' RACE reads, holding one entry per CDR3 protein. The table records 18,000 or so distinct CDR3 sequences, approximately 11% of them present only once. This clonotype was recorded at least ten times. The CDR3 extends over 18 amino acids. Trimming removed 6 bases from V and 2 bases from J; junction bases left unmatched: 11. Sequencing was done on a sample of CD8+ T cells from blood. The clonotype was recovered from a woman in her fifties or sixties in good health. J is TRBJ1-5 and V is TRBV12-3 or TRBV12-4, with 12 bases fitting TRBD1. CDR3: CASRGPGQGARGNQPQHF. In nucleotides, the CDR3 is TGTGCCAGCAGGGGGCCGGGACAGGGGGCGAGAGGCAATCAGCCCCAGCATTTT.